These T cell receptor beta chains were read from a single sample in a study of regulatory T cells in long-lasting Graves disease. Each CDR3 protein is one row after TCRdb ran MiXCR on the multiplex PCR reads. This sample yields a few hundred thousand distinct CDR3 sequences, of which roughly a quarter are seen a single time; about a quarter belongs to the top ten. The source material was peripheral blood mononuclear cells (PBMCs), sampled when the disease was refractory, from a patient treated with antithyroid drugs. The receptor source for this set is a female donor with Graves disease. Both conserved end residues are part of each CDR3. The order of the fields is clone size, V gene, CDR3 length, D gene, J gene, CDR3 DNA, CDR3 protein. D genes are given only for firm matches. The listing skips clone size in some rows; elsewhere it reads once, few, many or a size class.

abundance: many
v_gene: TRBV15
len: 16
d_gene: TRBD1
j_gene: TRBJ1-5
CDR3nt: TGTGCCACCAGCAGACCAGGGGGCGCGGGGAGTCAGCCCCAGCATTTT
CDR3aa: CATSRPGGAGSQPQHF

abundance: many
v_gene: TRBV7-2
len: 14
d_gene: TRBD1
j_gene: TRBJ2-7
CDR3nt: TGTGCCAGCACCCCGACAGGGGGTGTCTACGAGCAGTACTTC
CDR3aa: CASTPTGGVYEQYF

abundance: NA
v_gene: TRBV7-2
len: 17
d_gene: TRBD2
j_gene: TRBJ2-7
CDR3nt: TGTGCCAGCAGCTTATGGCTCGGGACTAGCGGGAGAAACGAGCAGTACTTC
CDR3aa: CASSLWLGTSGRNEQYF

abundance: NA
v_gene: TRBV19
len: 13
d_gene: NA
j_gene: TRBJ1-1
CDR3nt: TGTGCCAGTACTAGACCGGGAAACACTGAAGCTTTCTTT
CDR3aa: CASTRPGNTEAFF

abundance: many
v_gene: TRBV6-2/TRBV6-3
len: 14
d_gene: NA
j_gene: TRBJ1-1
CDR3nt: TGTGCCAGCAGTTACTCGAGCATGAACACTGAAGCTTTCTTT
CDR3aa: CASSYSSMNTEAFF

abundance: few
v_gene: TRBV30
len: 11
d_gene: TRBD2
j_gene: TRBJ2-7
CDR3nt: TGTGCCTGGAATCGCGGACTAGTCACTTTCTTC
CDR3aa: CAWNRGLVTFF

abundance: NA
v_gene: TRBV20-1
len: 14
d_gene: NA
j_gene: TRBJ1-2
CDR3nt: TGCAGTGCTAGAGCGGGCAATTCTAACTATGGCTACACCTTC
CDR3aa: CSARAGNSNYGYTF

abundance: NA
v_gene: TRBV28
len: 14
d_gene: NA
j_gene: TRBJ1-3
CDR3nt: TGTGCCAGCACGAACGCGGCAGCTGGAAACACCATATATTTT
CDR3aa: CASTNAAAGNTIYF

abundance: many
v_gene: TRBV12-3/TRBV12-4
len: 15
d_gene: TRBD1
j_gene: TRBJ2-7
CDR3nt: TGTGCCAGCAGTATGCCGGGACAGGGGTTCCACGAGCAGTACTTC
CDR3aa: CASSMPGQGFHEQYF

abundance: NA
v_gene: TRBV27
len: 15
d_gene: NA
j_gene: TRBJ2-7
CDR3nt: TGTGCCAGCGGAAGCGTTGTGCTAGCTTGGTACGAGCAGTACTTC
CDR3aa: CASGSVVLAWYEQYF

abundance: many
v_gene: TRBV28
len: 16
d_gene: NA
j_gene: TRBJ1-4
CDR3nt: TGTGCCAGCAGTACGGGCCGTGGCAGGTTGGGTGAAAAACTGTTTTTT
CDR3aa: CASSTGRGRLGEKLFF

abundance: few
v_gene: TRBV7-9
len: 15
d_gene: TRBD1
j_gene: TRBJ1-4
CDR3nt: TGTGCCAGCAGCTCGGGACAGGTGGGAAATGAAAAACTGTTTTTT
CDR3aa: CASSSGQVGNEKLFF

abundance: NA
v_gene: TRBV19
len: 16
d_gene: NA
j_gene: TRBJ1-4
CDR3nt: TGTGCCAGTAGCACCGGGTCCCTAGCAACTAATGAAAAACTGTTTTTT
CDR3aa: CASSTGSLATNEKLFF

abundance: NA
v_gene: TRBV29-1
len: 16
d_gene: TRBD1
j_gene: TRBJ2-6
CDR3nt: TGCAGCGTCCCGGGACAGGGGAGCTCTGGGGCCAACGTCCTGACTTTC
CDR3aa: CSVPGQGSSGANVLTF

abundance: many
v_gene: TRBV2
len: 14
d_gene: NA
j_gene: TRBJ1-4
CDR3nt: TGTGCCAGCAGTGACAGGGTTTCTAATGAAAAACTGTTTTTT
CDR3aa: CASSDRVSNEKLFF

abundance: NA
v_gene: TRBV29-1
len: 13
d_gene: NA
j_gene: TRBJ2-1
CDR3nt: TGCAGCGTTGCTAGCTTTTCCTACAATGAGCAGTTCTTC
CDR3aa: CSVASFSYNEQFF

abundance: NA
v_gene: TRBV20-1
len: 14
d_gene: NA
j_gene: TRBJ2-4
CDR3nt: TGCAGTGCTACAGAAAGTCTAGCCAAAAACATTCAGTACTTC
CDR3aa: CSATESLAKNIQYF

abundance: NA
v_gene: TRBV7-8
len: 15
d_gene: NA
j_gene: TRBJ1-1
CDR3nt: TGTGCCAGCAGCCGACTCGGACGGCTGAACACTGAAGCTTTCTTT
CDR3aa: CASSRLGRLNTEAFF

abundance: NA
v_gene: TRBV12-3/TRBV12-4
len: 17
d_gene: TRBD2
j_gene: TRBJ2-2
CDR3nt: TGTGCCAGCAGTTTTTATGTTGGCGGGAGCGGAACCGGGGAGCTGTTTTTT
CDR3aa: CASSFYVGGSGTGELFF

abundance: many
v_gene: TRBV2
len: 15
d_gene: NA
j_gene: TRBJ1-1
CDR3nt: TGTGCCAGCCTGGGCTGGGGGGCAGGGGACACTGAAGCTTTCTTT
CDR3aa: CASLGWGAGDTEAFF

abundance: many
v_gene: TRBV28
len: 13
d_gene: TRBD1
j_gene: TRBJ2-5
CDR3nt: TGTGCCAGCAGCTCCGGCAGGGGGGAGACCCAGTACTTC
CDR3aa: CASSSGRGETQYF

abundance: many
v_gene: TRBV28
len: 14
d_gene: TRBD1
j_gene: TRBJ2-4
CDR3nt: TGTGCCAGCACGCGACAGGGGGCTGGAAACATTCAGTACTTC
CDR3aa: CASTRQGAGNIQYF

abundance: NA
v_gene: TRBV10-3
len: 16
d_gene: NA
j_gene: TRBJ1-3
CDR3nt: TGTGCCATCACCGACAGTTTACGGAGCTCTGGAAACACCATATATTTT
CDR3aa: CAITDSLRSSGNTIYF

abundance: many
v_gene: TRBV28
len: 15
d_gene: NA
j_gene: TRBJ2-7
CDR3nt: TGTGCCAGCAGTCGGTATGGAGGAATTTCCTACGAGCAGTACTTC
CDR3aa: CASSRYGGISYEQYF

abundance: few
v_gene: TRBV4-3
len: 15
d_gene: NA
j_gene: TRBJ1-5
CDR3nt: TGCGCCAGCAGCCGGAACAGGGATGGCAATCAGCCCCAGCATTTT
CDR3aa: CASSRNRDGNQPQHF

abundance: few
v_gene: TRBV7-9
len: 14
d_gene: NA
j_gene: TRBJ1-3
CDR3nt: TGTGCCAGCAGCTGGCGGGGGGCAAGAAACACCATATATTTT
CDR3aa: CASSWRGARNTIYF

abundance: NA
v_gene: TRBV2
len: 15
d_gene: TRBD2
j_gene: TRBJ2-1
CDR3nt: TGTGCCAGCAGTGAAGAAGGGACTAGCAGCAATGAGCAGTTCTTC
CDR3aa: CASSEEGTSSNEQFF

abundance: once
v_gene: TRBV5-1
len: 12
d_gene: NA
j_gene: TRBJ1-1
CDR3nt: TGCGCCAGCAGCTTGCTACGCACTGAAGCTTTCTTT
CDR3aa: CASSLLRTEAFF

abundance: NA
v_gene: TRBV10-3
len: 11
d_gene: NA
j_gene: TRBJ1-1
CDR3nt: TGTGCCATCAGTGATTTAACTGAAGATTCCTTT
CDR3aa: CAISDLTEDSF

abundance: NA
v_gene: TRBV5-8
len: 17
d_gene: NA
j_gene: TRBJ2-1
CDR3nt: TGTGCCAGCAGCTTGGCTCGCGACAGTAGTTCCTACAATGAGCAGTTCTTC
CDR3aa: CASSLARDSSSYNEQFF

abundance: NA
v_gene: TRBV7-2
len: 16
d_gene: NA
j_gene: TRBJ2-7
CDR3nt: TGTGCCAGCAGCTTAGTTCCCGGGAGAGCCACGTACGAGCAGTACTTC
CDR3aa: CASSLVPGRATYEQYF

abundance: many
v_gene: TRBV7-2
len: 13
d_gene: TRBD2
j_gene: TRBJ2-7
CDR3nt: TGTGCCAGCAGCACTCTAGCGGAAAGAAAGCAGTACTTC
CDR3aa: CASSTLAERKQYF

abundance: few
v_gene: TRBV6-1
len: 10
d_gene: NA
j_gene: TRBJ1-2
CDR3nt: TGTGCCAGCGGTGGGTTTGGCTACACCTTC
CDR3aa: CASGGFGYTF

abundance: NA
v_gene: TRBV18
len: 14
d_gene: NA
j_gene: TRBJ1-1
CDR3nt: TGTGCCAGCTCACCAAAACAATCAAACACTGAAGCTTTCTTT
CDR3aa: CASSPKQSNTEAFF

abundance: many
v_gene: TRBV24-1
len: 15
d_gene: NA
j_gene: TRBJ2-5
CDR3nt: TGTGCCACCAGTGACCCCGGGAGGGGGCAGGAGACCCAGTACTTC
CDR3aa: CATSDPGRGQETQYF

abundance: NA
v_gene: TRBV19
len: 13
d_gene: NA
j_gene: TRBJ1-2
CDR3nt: TGTGCCAGTAGTATTCGGGGGTTGTATGGCTACACCTTC
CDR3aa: CASSIRGLYGYTF

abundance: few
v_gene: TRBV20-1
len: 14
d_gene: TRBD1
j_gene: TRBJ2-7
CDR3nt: TGCAGTGCTAGGGACAGGGTCACAACCTACGAGCAGTACTTC
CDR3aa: CSARDRVTTYEQYF

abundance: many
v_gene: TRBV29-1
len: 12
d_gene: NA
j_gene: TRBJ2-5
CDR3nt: TGCAGCGTTGAAGGGCAAAGAGAGGCCCAGTACTTC
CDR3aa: CSVEGQREAQYF

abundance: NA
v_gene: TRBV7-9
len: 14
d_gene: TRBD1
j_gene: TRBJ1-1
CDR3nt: TGTGCCAGCAGCCCGACAGGGTTTTACACTGAAGCTTTCTTT
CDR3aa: CASSPTGFYTEAFF

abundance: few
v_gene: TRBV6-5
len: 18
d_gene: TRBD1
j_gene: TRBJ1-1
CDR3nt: TGTGCCAGCAGTTACACGCCCGGACAGGGAAGATTGAGCACTGAAGCTTTCTTT
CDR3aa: CASSYTPGQGRLSTEAFF

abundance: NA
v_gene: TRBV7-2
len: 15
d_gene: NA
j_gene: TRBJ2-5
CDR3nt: TGTGCCAGCAGCTTCGGGATTCTGACTGAAGAGACCCAGTACTTC
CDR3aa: CASSFGILTEETQYF

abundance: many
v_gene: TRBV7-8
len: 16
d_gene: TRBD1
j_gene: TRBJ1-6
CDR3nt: TGTGCCAGCAGCTTGGGGGACAGGGTTCATGGTTCACCCCTCCACTTT
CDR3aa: CASSLGDRVHGSPLHF

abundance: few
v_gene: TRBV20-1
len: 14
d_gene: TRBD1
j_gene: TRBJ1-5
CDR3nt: TGCAGTGCTAGTCCCAGGGGGAGCAATCAGCCCCAGCATTTT
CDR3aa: CSASPRGSNQPQHF